This is a list of T cell receptor beta chains from one sample in a study of blood T cell repertoires in COVID-19. The repertoire was sequenced with immunoSEQ multiplex PCR; TCRdb's copy has only in-frame clones and lacks some. The top ten clones hold nearly 7% of a sample with roughly 300,000 clones, about 93% of them seen once. Sequenced material: peripheral blood. The receptors originated from a woman aged 25 to 39 with COVID-19, enrolled during active disease. Both conserved end residues are part of each CDR3. Fields, in order: J gene, clone size, V gene, D gene, CDR3 DNA, CDR3 protein. D genes are given only for firm matches. Not every row has a clone size; where given, it reads once, few, many or a size class.

>TRBJ2-1|.|TRBV10-2|.
TGCGCCAGCACCGCGGGAATTGAGCAGTTCTTC
CASTAGIEQFF
>TRBJ2-2|.|TRBV12-5|TRBD2
TGTGCTAGTGGTTTAGGCGGGAGGGCCTCGGCCGGGGAGCTGTTTTTT
CASGLGGRASAGELFF
>TRBJ1-2|.|TRBV7-9|TRBD1
TGTGCCAGCAGCTCGGGACAGGGGGCCGGCTATGGCTACACCTTC
CASSSGQGAGYGYTF
>TRBJ2-1|.|TRBV7-3|.
TGTGCCAGCAGCCTTGAACCCGACAGGTGGGTCGATGAGCAGTTCTTC
CASSLEPDRWVDEQFF
>TRBJ1-5|.|TRBV7-8|TRBD1
TGTGCCAGCAGCCCTGACAGGGGCCCCAATCAGCCCCAGCATTTT
CASSPDRGPNQPQHF
>TRBJ2-3|.|TRBV5-1|TRBD2
TGCGCCAGCAGCTCCCTAGCGGGAGGGACAGATACGCAGTATTTT
CASSSLAGGTDTQYF
>TRBJ2-7|.|TRBV2|TRBD2
TGTGCCGGGGGACTAGCGGGAGGAGGCGAGCAGTACTTC
CAGGLAGGGEQYF
>TRBJ1-2|.|TRBV30|.
TGTGCCTTCTCAGGGTACCCCTATGGCTACACCTTC
CAFSGYPYGYTF
>TRBJ1-1|.|TRBV6-5|.
TGTGCCAGCAGGGCTACCACAGGGTCGGACACTGAAGCTTTCTTT
CASRATTGSDTEAFF
>TRBJ2-7|once|TRBV29-1|TRBD1
TGCAGCGTTGAAGATCTCAGGGGGAGCTACGAGCAGTACTTC
CSVEDLRGSYEQYF
>TRBJ2-7|.|TRBV27|TRBD1
TGTGCCAGCAGCACGGGACAGGGGCGCTACGAGCAGTACTTC
CASSTGQGRYEQYF
>TRBJ1-1|.|TRBV21-1|.
TGTGCCAGCAGCCTGGCGGGGGAGGTGGGCACTGAAGCTTTCTTT
CASSLAGEVGTEAFF
>TRBJ2-7|.|TRBV7-2|TRBD2
TGTGCCAGCCGCCCCGCGGGAGGGTGGCGCGAGCAGTACTTC
CASRPAGGWREQYF
>TRBJ2-1|once|TRBV30|TRBD2
TGTGCCTGGACGGCTAGCGGCCTCTACAATGAGCAGTTCTTC
CAWTASGLYNEQFF
>TRBJ2-3|.|TRBV5-1|.
TGCGCCAGCAGCCATACAGGGATGGGAGCAGATACGCAGTATTTT
CASSHTGMGADTQYF
>TRBJ2-5|.|TRBV2|TRBD1
TGTGCCAGCAGTGGACAGGGGGCGGAGACCCAGTACTTC
CASSGQGAETQYF
>TRBJ1-2|.|TRBV12-3/TRBV12-4|TRBD1
TGTGCCAGCAAAGGGGGCGTTTCCTATGGCTACACCTTC
CASKGGVSYGYTF
>TRBJ2-1|.|TRBV12-5|TRBD2
TGTGCTAGTGGTTTTTTAGCGGGAGACGGTTTTGGTGAGCAGTTCTTC
CASGFLAGDGFGEQFF
>TRBJ2-2|once|TRBV25-1|.
TGTGCCAGCAGTGGCGCGGTCCGGGAGCTGTTTTTT
CASSGAVRELFF
>TRBJ2-5|.|TRBV7-9|TRBD1
TGTGCCAGCAGCCCCGGACAGGCGCCAGAGACCCAGTACTTC
CASSPGQAPETQYF
>TRBJ1-5|.|TRBV5-1|TRBD1
TGCGCCAGCAGCCCGACAGGGACCGGCAATCAGCCCCAGCATTTT
CASSPTGTGNQPQHF
>TRBJ2-1|once|TRBV11-2|TRBD1
TGTGCCAGCAGGCCTACAGGGGGCTCAGGGAATGGGCAGTTCTTC
CASRPTGGSGNGQFF
>TRBJ2-7|few|TRBV19|.
TGTGCCAGTAGTATTGGTAGCGGAGTCTACGAGCAGTACTTC
CASSIGSGVYEQYF
>TRBJ2-7|.|TRBV2|.
TGTGCCAGCAGTGAATACCGCTCCGGGGGCGAGCAGTACTTC
CASSEYRSGGEQYF
>TRBJ2-5|.|TRBV4-2|.
TGTGCCAGCAGCCAAGATCACGGGGAGAGCGGAGGCCAAGAGACCCAGTACTTC
CASSQDHGESGGQETQYF
>TRBJ2-3|.|TRBV4-2|.
TGTGCCAGCAGCCAAGATGTCCCAGATATCCGGGTCCGTCACGATACGCAGTATTTT
CASSQDVPDIRVRHDTQYF
>TRBJ2-7|.|TRBV19|.
TGTGCCAGTAGTCTCAGGGATCCGGGGAGGAGGGAGCAGTACTTC
CASSLRDPGRREQYF
>TRBJ1-3|.|TRBV28|TRBD1
TGTGCCAGCCGTGCAGGGGGAACCTCTGGAAACACCATATATTTT
CASRAGGTSGNTIYF
>TRBJ2-3|once|TRBV6-5|.
TGTGCCAGCAGCCGATCCGGAGATACGCAGTATTTT
CASSRSGDTQYF
>TRBJ1-5|.|TRBV12-3/TRBV12-4|.
TGTGCCAGCAAGACTGCTAATCAGCCCCAGCATTTT
CASKTANQPQHF
>TRBJ1-2|.|TRBV2|TRBD1
TGTGCCAGCAGTCTTACTGCCGAAGGACAGGGTCCCTATGGCTACACCTTC
CASSLTAEGQGPYGYTF
>TRBJ2-5|.|TRBV3-1/TRBV3-2|.
TGTGCCAGCAGCCAAGTTATTGTAGTTCCCCAAGAGACCCAGTACTTC
CASSQVIVVPQETQYF
>TRBJ2-5|.|TRBV6-1|.
TGTGCCAGCAGTGAGAGGGGACTCCTTGGTGCGACCCAGTACTTC
CASSERGLLGATQYF
>TRBJ2-7|many|TRBV19|TRBD2
TGTGCCAGTAGCCCCAGCGGGAGGGCCTACGAGCAGTACTTC
CASSPSGRAYEQYF
>TRBJ1-1|.|TRBV19|TRBD1
TGTGCCAGTAGTCGAGACAGGGTGTTCACTGAAGCTTTCTTT
CASSRDRVFTEAFF
>TRBJ2-7|.|TRBV28|TRBD1
TGTGCCAGCTACCCGAGGGGGACAGCCGCCTACGAGCAGTACTTC
CASYPRGTAAYEQYF
>TRBJ2-6|.|TRBV11-2|.
TGTGCCAGCAGCTCGACAGGTTTCAGCTCTGGGGCCAACGTCCTGACTTTC
CASSSTGFSSGANVLTF
>TRBJ1-6|.|TRBV27|.
TGTGCCAGCAGTTCAGGGGCAGGCTATAATTCACCCCTCCACTTT
CASSSGAGYNSPLHF
>TRBJ2-6|.|TRBV30|.
TGTGCCTGGAGCTTCAGCTCTGGGGCCAACGTCCTGACTTTC
CAWSFSSGANVLTF
>TRBJ2-7|.|TRBV6-6|.
TGTGCCAGCAGGGGTAGCGGAGTTTACGAGCAGTACTTC
CASRGSGVYEQYF
>TRBJ1-2|.|TRBV19|TRBD1
TGTGCCAGTAGTGGGGACAGGGACCTCCTCTGGGCCTATGGCTACACCTTC
CASSGDRDLLWAYGYTF